A selection of T cell receptor beta chains follows, all from one sample in a study of CD8+ T cells in alopecia areata. Clones were read by immunoSEQ multiplex PCR, and TCRdb kept only the in-frame ones, dropping some. Of roughly 180,000 clones listed, 63% are singletons. Sequencing used CD4+ T cells sorted from blood, obtained at week 0. Receptor source: a human donor with alopecia areata. CDR3s include the opening cysteine and the closing phenylalanine or tryptophan. Each record gives: J gene, V gene, CDR3 protein.

J gene: TRBJ1-2
V gene: TRBV5-1
CDR3 protein: CASSESGAGYGYTF

J gene: TRBJ1-5
V gene: TRBV19
CDR3 protein: CASGGTGLRQPQHF

J gene: TRBJ2-2
V gene: TRBV15
CDR3 protein: CATSGLAGGNRGELFF

J gene: TRBJ2-2
V gene: TRBV27
CDR3 protein: CASSSGQGLGELFF

J gene: TRBJ1-5
V gene: TRBV2
CDR3 protein: CASSGQASNQPQHF

J gene: TRBJ2-1
V gene: TRBV29-1
CDR3 protein: CSAQGQGPRGEQFF

J gene: TRBJ1-2
V gene: TRBV29-1
CDR3 protein: CSLKGAGTDGYTF

J gene: TRBJ2-2
V gene: TRBV29-1
CDR3 protein: CSVSSGVAGELFF

J gene: TRBJ1-6
V gene: TRBV28
CDR3 protein: CASRPAGTANSPLHF

J gene: TRBJ2-1
V gene: TRBV29-1
CDR3 protein: CSVARQGAYNEQFF

J gene: TRBJ1-1
V gene: TRBV2
CDR3 protein: CASRTGTGGRRAEAFF

J gene: TRBJ1-2
V gene: TRBV29-1
CDR3 protein: CSVESQGYGYTF

J gene: TRBJ2-1
V gene: TRBV11-3
CDR3 protein: CASSPSNGVNEQFF

J gene: TRBJ1-1
V gene: TRBV23-1
CDR3 protein: CASSQTPTELNTEAFF

J gene: TRBJ2-6
V gene: TRBV7-3
CDR3 protein: CASSSEGSGANVLTF

J gene: TRBJ2-7
V gene: TRBV20-1
CDR3 protein: CSATDRAVQYF

J gene: TRBJ2-2
V gene: TRBV11-2
CDR3 protein: CASSLGRGQGAGELFF

J gene: TRBJ2-1
V gene: TRBV7-9
CDR3 protein: CASSLPGNEQFF

J gene: TRBJ1-2
V gene: TRBV29-1
CDR3 protein: CSVFGDGYTF

J gene: TRBJ1-6
V gene: TRBV6-5
CDR3 protein: CASTNRGNNSPLHF

J gene: TRBJ1-2
V gene: TRBV5-1
CDR3 protein: CASSLDNYGYTF

J gene: TRBJ2-7
V gene: TRBV27
CDR3 protein: CASSLLGSGEQYF

J gene: TRBJ1-1
V gene: TRBV5-1
CDR3 protein: CASSQTGLSNTEAFF

J gene: TRBJ1-2
V gene: TRBV12-5
CDR3 protein: CASGLVSRGYGYTF

J gene: TRBJ1-2
V gene: TRBV29-1
CDR3 protein: CSVNLYGYTF

J gene: TRBJ1-2
V gene: TRBV6-5
CDR3 protein: CASYGYGYTF

J gene: TRBJ2-1
V gene: TRBV7-2
CDR3 protein: CASSLGPSGFF

J gene: TRBJ2-7
V gene: TRBV29-1
CDR3 protein: CSVENTGEQYF

J gene: TRBJ1-1
V gene: TRBV30
CDR3 protein: CAWRKDRMNTEAFF

J gene: TRBJ2-2
V gene: TRBV7-7
CDR3 protein: CASSPRITGELFF

J gene: TRBJ1-2
V gene: TRBV11-2
CDR3 protein: CASSLGSANYGYTF

J gene: TRBJ2-1
V gene: TRBV4-3
CDR3 protein: CASSQEGLDNEQFF

J gene: TRBJ1-1
V gene: TRBV15
CDR3 protein: CATSRPGQRNTEAFF

J gene: TRBJ2-5
V gene: TRBV11-2
CDR3 protein: CASSLGGAETQYF

J gene: TRBJ2-2
V gene: TRBV6-1
CDR3 protein: CASSEMGQNTGELFF

J gene: TRBJ1-5
V gene: TRBV15
CDR3 protein: CATRVGEQPQHF

J gene: TRBJ1-1
V gene: TRBV5-1
CDR3 protein: CASSLDGLGRAEAFF

J gene: TRBJ1-6
V gene: TRBV5-1
CDR3 protein: CASSLAIGGTNSPLHF

J gene: TRBJ2-7
V gene: TRBV7-2
CDR3 protein: CASSLMWTGNEQYF

J gene: TRBJ2-7
V gene: TRBV29-1
CDR3 protein: CSVVDRASSSEQYF

J gene: TRBJ1-2
V gene: TRBV5-6
CDR3 protein: CASSSTDRGRDGYTF

J gene: TRBJ1-3
V gene: TRBV15
CDR3 protein: CATSPRSGQGNTIYF

J gene: TRBJ1-1
V gene: TRBV29-1
CDR3 protein: CSVEDLRGRVAFF

J gene: TRBJ1-2
V gene: TRBV30
CDR3 protein: CAWKRQGDPGYTF

J gene: TRBJ1-1
V gene: TRBV29-1
CDR3 protein: CSVDRLPGMDTEAFF

J gene: TRBJ2-5
V gene: TRBV11-3
CDR3 protein: CASSSHGGETQYF

J gene: TRBJ2-3
V gene: TRBV13
CDR3 protein: CASSLANSGTSVGDTQYF

J gene: TRBJ2-6
V gene: TRBV7-2
CDR3 protein: CASPGQPSSGANVLTF

J gene: TRBJ2-5
V gene: TRBV30
CDR3 protein: CAWGEGHFQETQYF

J gene: TRBJ2-5
V gene: TRBV29-1
CDR3 protein: CSVVYWEGKRGRETQYF

J gene: TRBJ2-1
V gene: TRBV4-3
CDR3 protein: CASSQDPSSRASEQFF

J gene: TRBJ2-2
V gene: TRBV19
CDR3 protein: CASSTTDLTGELFF

J gene: TRBJ1-1
V gene: TRBV30
CDR3 protein: CACIQGAGAFF

J gene: TRBJ2-2
V gene: TRBV2
CDR3 protein: CASRWTGKTGELFF

J gene: TRBJ2-1
V gene: TRBV30
CDR3 protein: CAWSPDSGNEQFF

J gene: TRBJ2-5
V gene: TRBV7-2
CDR3 protein: CASSPRQGTRRETQYF

J gene: TRBJ2-3
V gene: TRBV10-2
CDR3 protein: CASSERGRTDTQYF

J gene: TRBJ2-1
V gene: TRBV15
CDR3 protein: CATSIRPPTSGFYNEQFF

J gene: TRBJ2-7
V gene: TRBV28
CDR3 protein: CASSQRQGSYEQYF

J gene: TRBJ1-2
V gene: TRBV30
CDR3 protein: CAWGSGPYGYTF